The subject of this entry is one T cell receptor (beta chain). The data originate from a study of T cell repertoires in aging, cancer and after chemotherapy. Study context: Donors were grouped into six age bands spanning 30 or younger through 70 or older.

Peripheral blood genomic DNA, not sorted cells or RNA, was the template. CDR1 and CDR2 from the germline V gene are SEHNR and FQNEAQ (reference sequence). Trimming pared 1 base from V and 6 bases from J, leaving 13 bases between. The CDR3 consists of 14 residues. Rearranged V-D-J TRB sequences were amplified with a mixed TRB-A/B primer pool. TCRdb ran MiXCR on the multiplex PCR reads and lists one entry per CDR3 protein. The sample has about 4,100 distinct CDR3 sequences, 20% to 30% seen once. Sequencing used blood. The J gene is TRBJ2-7, the V gene TRBV7-9; tentative D call: TRBD2 (5 bases). The receptor comes from a human donor with a solid tumor. The CDR3 DNA sequence: TGTGCCAGCAGCTTAGACGGGATTACGCGCGAGCAGTACTTC. Translated: CASSLDGITREQYF.